This T cell receptor (beta chain) is from a study of shared clonotypes between healthy human individuals. Study in general: Plates per donor: three CD4 naive, three CD4 memory, two CD8 naive, one CD8 memory.

Clones were read by immunoSEQ multiplex PCR, and TCRdb kept only the in-frame ones, dropping some. The table includes some 2,100,000 clones, under 95% detected once. In its sample, this clone was seen once. The sample holds other DNA sequences that translate to the same CDR3. Naive CD8 cells were CD45RO-negative, positively selected for CCR7, excluding terminally differentiated effector memory CD45RA+ cells. CDR1 SGHVS and CDR2 FQNEAQ come from the germline V gene. V was pared by 1 base and J by 4 bases, with 5 bases between. There are 13 residues in the CDR3. The chain has TRBV7-8 and TRBJ1-5; the D is unclear. The sequence was obtained from a man in his late teens or twenties in good health. Some clones in this sample may be carry-over from other donors' samples. Sequenced: naive CD8+ T cells from PBMCs. The chain's CDR3 is CASSLGPNQPQHF. The CDR3 region has the DNA TGTGCCAGCAGCTTAGGGCCTAATCAGCCCCAGCATTTT.